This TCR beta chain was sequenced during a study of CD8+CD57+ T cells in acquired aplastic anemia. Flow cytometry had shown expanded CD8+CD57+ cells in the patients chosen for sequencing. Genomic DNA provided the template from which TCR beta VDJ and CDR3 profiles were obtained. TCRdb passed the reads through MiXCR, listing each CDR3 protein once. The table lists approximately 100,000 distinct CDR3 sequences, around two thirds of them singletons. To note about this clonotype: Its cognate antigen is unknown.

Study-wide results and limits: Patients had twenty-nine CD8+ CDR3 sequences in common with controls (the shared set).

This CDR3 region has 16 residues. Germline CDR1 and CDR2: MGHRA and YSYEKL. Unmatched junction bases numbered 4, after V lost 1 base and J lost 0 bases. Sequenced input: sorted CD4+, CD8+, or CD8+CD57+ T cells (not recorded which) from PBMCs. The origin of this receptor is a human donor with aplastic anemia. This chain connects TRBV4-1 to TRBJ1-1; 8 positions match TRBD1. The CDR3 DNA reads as TGCGCCAGCAGCCAAGCTGTGGGACAGGTGAACACTGAAGCTTTCTTT. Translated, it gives CASSQAVGQVNTEAFF.